These 5 T cell receptor beta chains came from one sample sequenced in a study of regulatory T cells in long-lasting Graves disease. For TCR beta, libraries came from iRepertoire HTBI primers and Arm-PCR of CDR3 regions. TCRdb reprocessed the multiplex PCR reads via MiXCR and lists one record per CDR3 protein. The sample carries around 450,000 distinct CDR3 sequences, about 22% recorded once. Time point specified: persistent/refractory GD, antithyroid drugs over 5 years with positive TRAb. Generation of the TCR library employed RNA extracted from PBMCs. Sequenced material: peripheral blood mononuclear cells (PBMCs), taken when the disease was refractory, from a patient treated with antithyroid drugs. The receptors were sampled from a female donor with Graves disease.

This clonotype occurred many times. The CDR3 region is CASGGTAEAFF. CDR3 bases: TGTGCCAGCGGAGGGACAGCAGAAGCTTTCTTT. The rearrangement joins TRBV12-3 or TRBV12-4 to TRBJ1-1; the match to TRBD1 covers 7 bases. J lost 8 bases, V lost 8 bases, and 5 bases had no gene match. The CDR3 runs to 11 residues.

This clonotype was detected ten times or more. The genes are TRBV15 and TRBJ1-2; no reliable D call. Germline V CDR1 and CDR2: LNHNV, YYDKDF (reference sequence). The CDR3 is 14 amino acids. V lost 5 bases, J lost 2 bases, and 12 bases lay in between. CDR3 residues: CATSLHRGNYGYTF. The CDR3 region has the DNA TGTGCCACCAGCCTCCACCGCGGGAACTATGGCTACACCTTC.

V gene TRBV19 combines with J gene TRBJ1-5; weak D call: TRBD1 (5 bases). The CDR3 totals 16 residues. Germline CDR1 reads LNHDA; CDR2 reads SQIVND (reference sequence). The V and J ends lost 4 bases and 2 bases respectively, with 15 bases between them. CDR3 protein: CASSTSGRIGNQPQHF. For the CDR3, the DNA is TGTGCCAGTAGTACCTCAGGGAGAATTGGCAATCAGCCCCAGCATTTT.

This clonotype was counted only a few times. The CDR3 nucleotides read TGTGCCATCAGTGAGAGCCGACAGGGGACCTACGAGCAGTACTTC. Encoded protein: CAISESRQGTYEQYF. The chain uses TRBV10-3 and TRBJ2-7; 8 nucleotides line up with TRBD1. Trimming removed 2 bases from V and 2 bases from J; junction bases left unmatched: 5. CDR1 and CDR2 (germline): ENHRY, SYGVKD. The CDR3 is made up of 15 amino acids.

This clonotype was found a few times. The chain recombines TRBV12-3 or TRBV12-4 with TRBJ2-7, with a tentative D call TRBD2 (7 bases). The CDR3 is 15 residues long. Deletions cut 3 bases from V and 5 bases from J, with 17 bases between. CDR3 sequence (DNA): TGTGCCAGCAGTTTGGGGGGGCTCCGGCTTGACGAGCAGTACTTC. It codes for CASSLGGLRLDEQYF.